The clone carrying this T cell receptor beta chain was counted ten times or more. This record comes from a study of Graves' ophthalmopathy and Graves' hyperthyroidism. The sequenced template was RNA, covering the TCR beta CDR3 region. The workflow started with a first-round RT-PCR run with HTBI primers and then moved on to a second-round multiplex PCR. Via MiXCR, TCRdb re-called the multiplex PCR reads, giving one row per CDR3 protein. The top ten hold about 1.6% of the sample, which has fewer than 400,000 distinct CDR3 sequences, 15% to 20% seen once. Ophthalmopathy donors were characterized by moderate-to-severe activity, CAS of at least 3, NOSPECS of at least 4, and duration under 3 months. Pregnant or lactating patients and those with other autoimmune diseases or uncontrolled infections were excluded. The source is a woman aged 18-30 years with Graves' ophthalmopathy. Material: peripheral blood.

The CDR3 here is CASRLTGWTEAFF. As DNA, the CDR3 is TGTGCCAGCAGGCTGACAGGGTGGACTGAAGCTTTCTTT. This chain uses TRBV6-2 or TRBV6-3 with TRBJ1-1; 7 positions match TRBD1. The CDR3 extends over 13 amino acids. The junction had 6 bases not matched to a gene; V was cut back by 6 bases and J by 5 bases. Per germline, CDR1 MNHEY and CDR2 SVGEGT.